This T cell receptor beta chain was identified in a study of T-cell reconstitution after alpha-beta-depleted transplantation in children. As it was prepared, the TCRbeta library received unique molecular identifiers. TCRdb independently ran MiXCR on the PCR reads; one entry per CDR3 protein. The sample lists 550,000 to 600,000 distinct CDR3 sequences, 20% to 25% seen once, with roughly 15% in the top ten. V was clipped by 7 bases and J by 7 bases, with 14 bases between them. Germline CDR1 is DFQATT and CDR2 is SNEGSKA (reference sequence). The CDR3 is 12 residues long. Of note for this clonotype: Its antigen is still unknown.

Study observations and caveats: When one year had passed after transplant, most T-cell counts and diversity came from newly produced T cells. As was reported, about two months after transplant, alpha-beta T cells came from several hundred expanded graft clones. For some patients, TCRbeta diversity was high at day 60 because of recipient T cells and thymic progenitors that survived.

The receptor was isolated from a boy under two years old who had a stem cell transplant for acute myeloid leukemia, so the T cells may come from the graft donor. Sequencing was performed on PBMCs, mostly from graft donor cells, taken 360 days after TCRalphabeta/CD19-depleted stem cell transplant. The chain carries TRBV20-1 and TRBJ1-5, with D possibly being TRBD1 (5 bases). In DNA form, the CDR3 reads TGCAGTGGCGGTGGGGGGAAGCAGCCCCAGCATTTT. It encodes CSGGGGKQPQHF.